This T cell receptor (beta chain) was recorded in a study of blood T cell repertoires in COVID-19. Libraries were prepared by immunoSEQ multiplex PCR; TCRdb keeps only in-frame clonotypes and omits some of them. The sample shows hundreds of thousands of clones, 75% to 90% of them seen only once. Researchers sorted participants into cohorts using their self-reported clinical history. Donors in Cohort 3 who had recovered were those with two negative PCRs, healthcare professional clearance, or resolution of their symptoms. Sample: PBMCs or T cells enriched from blood (not recorded which). The sequence was collected from a young man who had recovered from COVID-19.

The CDR3 here is CASSLNRGSYSGANVLTF. CDR3 sequence (DNA): TGTGCCAGCAGTTTAAACAGGGGGTCATACTCTGGGGCCAACGTCCTGACTTTC. This chain connects TRBV28 to TRBJ2-6, with 8 bases aligning to TRBD1. V gave up 2 bases and J gave up 0 bases; unmatched junction bases: 6. The V gene's germline CDR1 is MDHEN and CDR2 SYDVKM. The CDR3 length is 18 residues.